The subject of this entry is one T cell receptor beta chain. Its antigen target is currently unknown. No quality values exist for individual bases; no much larger clone is one base distant. The collaborating institutions used their own protocols to collect whole blood in K2EDTA tubes. For TCRbeta analysis, collaborator samples were shipped as frozen whole blood, as isolated PBMCs, or as DNA extracted from either sample type. The data originate from a study of blood T cell repertoires in COVID-19 (TCRdb year 2020). About the investigation overall: Collaborator samples came from the United States, Italy and Spain and covered acute and convalescent phases of COVID-19. The repertoires were made available in a free public database intended to serve as a resource for research on the immune response to SARS-CoV-2. Sample metadata almost always included a de-identified subject ID, COVID-19 status, age in years and sex. The samples were drawn from the first 160 participants of the ongoing ImmuneRACE study and from about 1,200 subjects provided by 6 global collaborators. Where HLA class I and class II types were available, the types were taken from metadata supplied by the sample provider, not from assay-based typing. The material from the prospective study consisted of cDNA or gDNA derived from T cells, B-cell-depleted T cells, or PBMCs. Subjects who had been exposed to COVID-19, were actively infected with it, or had recovered from it provided the deeply sampled blood TCRbeta repertoires that made up the dataset.

The investigation overall reported the following: How much clinical and demographic metadata was included differed by source and by participant, and the metadata was provided uncurated.

For CDR1 and CDR2, the germline V gene lists SGHTA and FQGNSA. The CDR3 holds 14 amino acids from the cysteine to the phenylalanine. The kept DNA is CDR3 alone, 42 bases in frame from the first base. The germline ends are 9 bases apart after V is trimmed by 3 bases and J by 1 base. The immunoSEQ Assay, a bias-controlled multiplex PCR, was used to amplify TCRbeta CDR3 regions from genomic DNA. Per the original workflow: Nucleated cell counts per sample were estimated from amplification of reference gene primers within the assay. Sequence reads were collapsed and filtered to measure the absolute abundance of every unique TCRbeta CDR3 rearrangement. Productive Simpson clonality was computed per sample as the square root of Simpson's diversity index over productive rearrangements. TCRdb carries this immuneACCESS record with in-frame sequences only. Its versions omit some clonotypes, under half of them owing to an unresolved V gene in the studies checked, with the rest unexplained. The D gene and trimming were derived from the DNA, and the V and J assignments and clone size from that table. The table for this sample lists more than 140,000 clones; approximately 83% of them were counted only once. The top ten hold 1.6% of the sample.

This TCR was sampled from a human donor in a cohort sampled during active COVID-19. Sequencing input: peripheral blood. This receptor chain uses TRBV7-2 and TRBJ1-1; the D gene is not confidently resolved. The CDR3 protein: CASSLLLQNTEAFF. The nucleotide sequence reads TGTGCCAGCAGCTTGTTACTGCAGAACACTGAAGCTTTCTTT. The variable domain in full, with residues beyond the CDR3 obtained from the reference TRBV7-2 and TRBJ1-1 genes, is GAGVSQSPSNKVTEKGKDVELRCDPISGHTALYWYRQSLGQGLEFLIYFQGNSAPDKSGLPSDRFSAERTGGSVSTLTIQRTQQEDSAVYLCASSLLLQNTEAFFGQGTRLTVV.